Included here is one T cell receptor beta chain sequence, with context. One junction end does not reproduce the germline sequence, and a read error may be involved. This entry comes from a study of T-cell memory formation after mild COVID-19. In the study overall: Largely donor-specific TCR clusters were found.

This CDR3 spans 16 amino acids. CDR1 ENHRY and CDR2 SYGVKD come from the germline V gene. Using its own MiXCR run on the 5' RACE reads, TCRdb lists one record per CDR3 protein. The sample holds 50,000 or so distinct CDR3 sequences, about 12% seen once. Material: PBMCs or a T cell subset sorted from them (not recorded which). The receptor was isolated from a man between 18 and 29 years old who had mild COVID-19 (a few samples of this study predate the infection). Cell type and time point are not known. V gene TRBV10-3 combines with J gene TRBJ2-2, with TRBD1 identical over 12 bases. CDR3 nucleotides: TGTTCCATAGGAGTGGGACAGGGGGCTTCAAGCGGGGAGCTGTTTTTT. It is translated as CSIGVGQGASSGELFF.